The 15 T cell receptor beta chains presented below share a single source sample, sequenced in a study of T cell changes during pregnancy in multiple sclerosis. Here immunoSEQ multiplex PCR was the method, and the copy in TCRdb shows in-frame clones only, minus some. Here the sample spans fewer than 110,000 clones, 91% being singletons. The sequences come from peripheral blood, collected in the second trimester of pregnancy. Receptors were obtained from a female donor with multiple sclerosis, enrolled in a pregnancy study.

The rearrangement links TRBV6-5 to TRBJ1-1, with D unresolved. V lost 0 bases and J 0 bases, leaving 8 bases between the germline ends. The CDR3 is made up of 15 amino acids. The germline V gene encodes CDR1 MNHEY and CDR2 SVGAGI. The CDR3 sequence: CASSYSLQMNTEAFF. In DNA form, the CDR3 reads TGTGCCAGCAGTTACTCCCTTCAGATGAACACTGAAGCTTTCTTT.

This chain connects TRBV6-4 to TRBJ2-1, with TRBD1 identical over 10 bases. After removal of 5 bases from V and 8 bases from J, the junction contained 15 bases not matched to a gene. The CDR3 length is 17 residues. From germline, CDR1 is MRHNA and CDR2 SNTAGT. CDR3 region: CASSPTGGTGERYEQFF. DNA for the CDR3: TGTGCCAGCAGTCCAACCGGGGGGACAGGGGAGAGGTATGAGCAGTTCTTC.

This sequence joins TRBV29-1 and TRBJ1-1, with 9 positions matching TRBD1. The J segment lost 0 bases and the V segment lost 7 bases, leaving 12 bases of the junction unmatched. This CDR3 is built from 16 residues. Germline loops: CDR1 SQVTM, CDR2 ANQGSEA. The CDR3 loop is CSGQQGANHMNTEAFF. The DNA for the CDR3 is TGCAGCGGACAACAGGGGGCTAACCACATGAACACTGAAGCTTTCTTT.

Regarding this clone: A junction boundary mismatches the germline segment, possibly from a read error. The CDR3 sequence is CASSLRPRDEQYF. The CDR3 bases are TGTGCTAGCAGCTTAAGACCACGGGACGAGCAGTACTTC. The rearrangement uses TRBV7-7 and TRBJ2-7; D gene ambiguous. The CDR3 has 13 residues. Germline CDR1 is SSHAT and CDR2 is FNYEAQ (reference sequence). Variable domain in full (rest from reference TRBV7-7 and TRBJ2-7): GAGVSQSPRYKVTKRGQDVTLRCDPISSHATLYWYQQALGQGPEFLTYFNYEAQPDKSGLPSDRFSAERPEGSISTLTIQRTEQRDSAMYRCASSLRPRDEQYFGPGTRLTVT.

The chain joins TRBV10-1 to TRBJ1-5; 9 nucleotides line up with TRBD1. This CDR3 is built from 17 residues. Germline CDR1 is WNHNN and CDR2 is SYGVQD (reference sequence). With V trimmed by 2 bases and J by 1 base, 6 bases remained unmatched. CDR3: CASSETPGQGSNQPQHF. The CDR3 nucleotides are TGCGCCAGCAGTGAGACCCCGGGACAGGGCAGCAATCAGCCCCAGCATTTT.

The V gene is TRBV4-1, the J gene TRBJ2-7; 8 nucleotides match TRBD1. CDR1 and CDR2 (germline): MGHRA, YSYEKL. The CDR3 sequence is 14 residues long. J lost 6 bases, V lost 1 base, and 5 bases had no gene match. CDR3 loop: CASSQVSTGGEQYF. The CDR3 DNA reads as TGCGCCAGCAGCCAAGTCAGTACAGGGGGCGAGCAGTACTTC.

This chain connects TRBV19 to TRBJ2-1; D possibly corresponds to TRBD2 (7 bases). This CDR3 is built from 19 residues. Germline V lookup: CDR1 LNHDA, CDR2 SQIVND (reference sequence). The germline V and J ends were trimmed by 3 bases and 3 bases, with 24 bases remaining between them. In DNA, the CDR3 is TGTGCCAGTAGTATCCTGGGGGCTGCAGCGGGAACCCTCTACAATGAGCAGTTCTTC. This sequence encodes CASSILGAAAGTLYNEQFF.

This clone was observed a few times. The chain is built from TRBV4-3 and TRBJ2-1; D possibly corresponds to TRBD2 (8 bases). The CDR3 is 16 amino acids. The V gene's germline CDR1 is LGHNA and CDR2 YSLEER. V gave up 3 bases and J gave up 12 bases, with 24 bases separating them. The CDR3 loop reads CASSQTGGAGGGLQFF. The CDR3 DNA follows: TGCGCCAGCAGCCAGACGGGAGGGGCAGGGGGGGGGCTGCAGTTCTTC.

The chain has TRBV5-1 and TRBJ2-1; 13 bases map to TRBD2. V was pared by 1 base and J by 8 bases, with 18 bases of the junction left unmatched. The CDR3 is made up of 20 amino acids. CDR1 is SGHRS and CDR2 is YFSETQ in the germline V gene. The CDR3 sequence is CASSLTSGTSGTRFIDEQFF. As DNA, the CDR3 is TGCGCCAGCAGCTTGACGAGCGGGACTAGCGGGACGAGGTTTATCGATGAGCAGTTCTTC.

The chain couples TRBV28 to TRBJ2-1, with D unresolved. CDR1 and CDR2 from the germline V gene are MDHEN and SYDVKM. This CDR3 region has 12 residues. Trimming stripped 4 bases from V and 7 bases from J, with 8 bases between. DNA for the CDR3: TGTGCCAGCAGTTCGGAACAGAATGAGCAGTTCTTC. Its translation: CASSSEQNEQFF.

V is TRBV7-2 and J is TRBJ2-7, with 8 bases lining up with TRBD1. The CDR3 is made up of 15 amino acids. CDR1 SGHTA and CDR2 FQGNSA come from the germline V gene. After removal of 5 bases from V and 3 bases from J, the junction contained 9 bases not matched to a gene. The CDR3, as DNA: TGTGCCAGCAGCCCGAGTTCGGGACAGGTCTACGAGCAGTACTTC. It is translated as CASSPSSGQVYEQYF. The full variable domain, in which reference TRBV7-2 and TRBJ2-7 provide the parts outside the CDR3, is GAGVSQSPSNKVTEKGKDVELRCDPISGHTALYWYRQSLGQGLEFLIYFQGNSAPDKSGLPSDRFSAERTGGSVSTLTIQRTQQEDSAVYLCASSPSSGQVYEQYFGPGTRLTVT.

Only one count was recorded for this clone. The J gene is TRBJ2-2, the V gene TRBV7-8; TRBD2 agrees at 7 bases. V was clipped by 8 bases and J by 1 base; unmatched bases: 4. CDR3 length: 14 amino acids. The germline V gene encodes CDR1 SGHVS and CDR2 FQNEAQ. Here the CDR3 DNA reads TGTGCCAGCGGCGGGGGTAAGAACACCGGGGAGCTGTTTTTT. Its protein product is CASGGGKNTGELFF.

This sequence joins TRBV15 and TRBJ1-2, with a weak D call TRBD1 (6 bases). The CDR3 consists of 15 residues. The germline V gene encodes CDR1 LNHNV and CDR2 YYDKDF (reference sequence). Trimming took off 1 base at V and 6 bases at J, with 15 bases between the two ends. CDR3 in amino acids: CATSRVLQGLDGYTF. In DNA, the CDR3 is TGTGCCACCAGCAGAGTGCTTCAGGGGTTGGATGGCTACACCTTC.

The chain combines TRBV10-1 with TRBJ2-5; no reliable D call. Per the germline V gene, CDR1 is WNHNN and CDR2 is SYGVQD (reference sequence). The CDR3 has 11 amino acids. Deletions cut 0 bases from V and 10 bases from J, with 6 bases between. The chain's CDR3 is CASSESRYQYF. CDR3 coding DNA: TGCGCCAGCAGTGAGTCGAGGTACCAGTACTTC.

The rearrangement uses TRBV15 and TRBJ2-7; 8 bases line up with TRBD1. The CDR3 length is 14 residues. The ends lost 6 bases at V and 0 bases at J; junction bases unmatched: 4. Looked up from germline, CDR1 is LNHNV and CDR2 is YYDKDF (reference sequence). CDR3 sequence (DNA): TGTGCCACCAGGGGACAGGACGGCTCCTACGAGCAGTACTTC. It yields the protein CATRGQDGSYEQYF.